This is a list of T cell receptor beta chains from one sample in a study of blood T cell repertoires in COVID-19. TCRdb's copy holds only in-frame clones and misses some; the assay was immunoSEQ multiplex PCR. This sample yields fewer than 300,000 clones, of which 82% are seen a single time; 3.1% belongs to the top ten. Sequencing used peripheral blood. Every receptor here comes from a woman under 30 with acute or convalescent COVID-19. CDR3s include the opening cysteine and the closing phenylalanine or tryptophan. Fields, in order: CDR3 DNA, CDR3 protein, J gene, clone size, D gene, V gene. The D gene is left open where the match is weak. Clone size is stated in some rows and not others, as once, few, many or a class when expanded.

TGCGCCAGCAGCCAGACAGGGGGCGGTGGCTACACCTTC,CASSQTGGGGYTF,TRBJ1-2,NA,TRBD1,TRBV4-3
TGTGCCAGCAGCTTAAGGGCCGGGACAGGGCGAATTTACACCTTC,CASSLRAGTGRIYTF,TRBJ1-2,few,TRBD1,TRBV7-8
TGCAGCGTTGATTGCAGGCTAGCGGCCCAGTACTTC,CSVDCRLAAQYF,TRBJ2-5,NA,TRBD2,TRBV29-1
TGTGCCAGCAGCACCCAGGGTGATTATTATGGCAGGGGGCAATTGGATGGCTACACCTTC,CASSTQGDYYGRGQLDGYTF,TRBJ1-2,few,TRBD1,TRBV27
TGTGCCTGGAGTGTAACCGGGGTCCAGGGCTACACCTTC,CAWSVTGVQGYTF,TRBJ1-2,NA,NA,TRBV30
TGTGCCAGCAGACAAATAACTAGCGGAAACTACAATGAGCAGTTCTTC,CASRQITSGNYNEQFF,TRBJ2-1,few,TRBD2,TRBV7-9
TGTGCCAGCAGTGAAGCGCGACAGCCCTACGAGCAGTACTTC,CASSEARQPYEQYF,TRBJ2-7,NA,NA,TRBV6-1
TGTGCCAGCAGCTTACGGGGGGAGGGCGGGGAAAAACTGTTTTTT,CASSLRGEGGEKLFF,TRBJ1-4,NA,NA,TRBV9
TGTGCCAGCTCCCCTAGCGGGTTCACAGATACGCAGTATTTT,CASSPSGFTDTQYF,TRBJ2-3,NA,TRBD2,TRBV6-6
TGTGCCAGCAGCCAAGACGACAGCTCCTACGAGCAGTACTTC,CASSQDDSSYEQYF,TRBJ2-7,NA,NA,TRBV3-1/TRBV3-2
TGTGCCAGCAGCAGACAGACTAGCGGGAGGGTAGGCTACGAGCAGTACTTC,CASSRQTSGRVGYEQYF,TRBJ2-7,NA,TRBD2,TRBV28
TGTGCCAGCAGTTTCTCGGGGGACAGGGCCCAGCATTTT,CASSFSGDRAQHF,TRBJ1-5,NA,TRBD1,TRBV12-3/TRBV12-4
TGTGCCAGCAGCATGGGACTTCATAAAACCTACGAGCAGTACTTC,CASSMGLHKTYEQYF,TRBJ2-7,once,NA,TRBV11-1
TGTGCCAGCAGTACTAGCCCACGCTACGAGCAGTACTTC,CASSTSPRYEQYF,TRBJ2-7,NA,NA,TRBV12-3/TRBV12-4
TGTGCCAGTAGTACCGGGACAGGGGATGAGCAGTTCTTC,CASSTGTGDEQFF,TRBJ2-1,NA,TRBD1,TRBV19
TGCGCCAGCAGCCAGGACAGGGCATCTGGAAACACCATATATTTT,CASSQDRASGNTIYF,TRBJ1-3,NA,TRBD1,TRBV4-1
TGTGCCAGCAGCCAAGTGAATGCGGGTAATTCACCCCTCCACTTT,CASSQVNAGNSPLHF,TRBJ1-6,NA,NA,TRBV3-1/TRBV3-2
TGTGCCAGCAGCTACGGACAGGGTGGCGGGGAGCTGTTTTTT,CASSYGQGGGELFF,TRBJ2-2,NA,TRBD1,TRBV28
TGCGCTTCACAGGGTCGGTCCGGGGAGCTGTTTTTT,CASQGRSGELFF,TRBJ2-2,NA,NA,TRBV5-1
TGTGCCAGCAGTTTATTTCGTAGACAGGGGGAATCACCCCTCCACTTT,CASSLFRRQGESPLHF,TRBJ1-6,few,TRBD1,TRBV27
TGTGCCAGCAGCCCATCACTTCAGGGGAACACTGAAGCTTTCTTT,CASSPSLQGNTEAFF,TRBJ1-1,NA,NA,TRBV13
TGCGCCAGCAGCTTGGGGGGGGGCAATCAGCCCCAGCATTTT,CASSLGGGNQPQHF,TRBJ1-5,NA,NA,TRBV5-1
TGTGCCAGCAGTTTAATCGGGACTTACGAGCAGTACTTC,CASSLIGTYEQYF,TRBJ2-7,NA,NA,TRBV27
TGTGCCAGCTCACCAACGGACACTGAAGCTTTCTTT,CASSPTDTEAFF,TRBJ1-1,few,NA,TRBV18
TGTGCCAGCAGTTTATCTAAAAATTCACCCCTCCACTTT,CASSLSKNSPLHF,TRBJ1-6,NA,NA,TRBV27
TGTGCCAGCTCTCTTTTAGCAGAAGAGCAGTTCTTC,CASSLLAEEQFF,TRBJ2-1,few,NA,TRBV18
TGTGCCAGTAGTATGGGAAGGGGGCTGGCCGAGCAGTACTTC,CASSMGRGLAEQYF,TRBJ2-7,NA,TRBD1,TRBV19
TGTGCCAGCAGCGTTAAAGCGGGAGGAAGCACCGGGGAGCTGTTTTTT,CASSVKAGGSTGELFF,TRBJ2-2,NA,TRBD2,TRBV9
TGTGCCACCCTGGGCCCAAATGAGAATGAAAAACTGTTTTTT,CATLGPNENEKLFF,TRBJ1-4,NA,NA,TRBV28
TGTGCCAGCAGCCGTGACAGGGGAGAGACCCAGTACTTC,CASSRDRGETQYF,TRBJ2-5,NA,TRBD1,TRBV11-2
TGTGCCTGGAGTGGCGGGAGCGTAAACGAGCAGTACTTC,CAWSGGSVNEQYF,TRBJ2-7,few,TRBD2,TRBV30
TGTGCCAGCAGCAAAGGGGCAGGGAAGTTTTGCGAGCAGTACTTC,CASSKGAGKFCEQYF,TRBJ2-7,NA,NA,TRBV21-1
TGTGCCAGCAGGGGGGGACTAGCGGGAGGGCCGGGCACCGGGGAGCTGTTTTTT,CASRGGLAGGPGTGELFF,TRBJ2-2,few,TRBD2,TRBV28
TGCGCCAGCTTTGCCCAGGCATCCAATCAGCCCCAGCATTTT,CASFAQASNQPQHF,TRBJ1-5,NA,NA,TRBV5-1
TGTGCCAGCAGTTATCCTTTACTGCCCCGGGACTCCTCGGGCTCCTACAATGAGCAGTTCTTC,CASSYPLLPRDSSGSYNEQFF,TRBJ2-1,NA,NA,TRBV6-2/TRBV6-3
TGCGCCAGCAGCCCTTCTAGGCTTAGCTCCTACGAGCAGTACTTC,CASSPSRLSSYEQYF,TRBJ2-7,NA,NA,TRBV5-1
TGTGCCACCGCCGCTAGCGGGAGGGCCGTCGGGGAGCTGTTTTTT,CATAASGRAVGELFF,TRBJ2-2,NA,TRBD2,TRBV27
TGTGCCACCAGCGGGGGACTAGCGGGAGGGCCGAGGGATACGCAGTATTTT,CATSGGLAGGPRDTQYF,TRBJ2-3,NA,TRBD2,TRBV15
TGTGCCATAGGACTAGCGGGAGGAGAAAATGAGCAGTTCTTC,CAIGLAGGENEQFF,TRBJ2-1,many,TRBD2,TRBV19
TGTGCCAGTAAGGGGGACGGGAAAGAGACCCAGTACTTC,CASKGDGKETQYF,TRBJ2-5,NA,NA,TRBV19
TGTGCCTGGACTAGCGTACTACTCTCCGGCTCCTACAATGAGCAGTTCTTC,CAWTSVLLSGSYNEQFF,TRBJ2-1,NA,NA,TRBV30
TGCGCCAGCAGCTCCACAGGGGACTGGGATGGCTACACCTTC,CASSSTGDWDGYTF,TRBJ1-2,NA,TRBD1,TRBV5-1
TGTGCCTCCAGGACAGGGGGCCCCCTAAGCTACGAGCAGTACTTC,CASRTGGPLSYEQYF,TRBJ2-7,NA,TRBD1,TRBV27
TGTGCCAGCACCAGCGGGAGAAGGGTTGAGCAGTTCTTC,CASTSGRRVEQFF,TRBJ2-1,NA,TRBD2,TRBV12-3/TRBV12-4
TGTGCCAGCAGTCCCGGGACACCCTATAGCAATCAGCCCCAGCATTTT,CASSPGTPYSNQPQHF,TRBJ1-5,NA,NA,TRBV2
TGTGCCAGCAGTCCTTTACCGGGACTAGCGGAGCAGTACTTC,CASSPLPGLAEQYF,TRBJ2-7,NA,TRBD2,TRBV27
TGTGCCAGCAGTTACCCCGGCGACATCTATGGCTACACCTTC,CASSYPGDIYGYTF,TRBJ1-2,few,NA,TRBV6-6
TGTGCCAGCAGTGTAAAAGGGGACAATCAGCCCCAGCATTTT,CASSVKGDNQPQHF,TRBJ1-5,once,NA,TRBV2
TGTGCCAGCAGTGAACACCTAACCGGGACTAGCAGGAACAATGAGCAGTTCTTC,CASSEHLTGTSRNNEQFF,TRBJ2-1,few,TRBD2,TRBV6-1
TGTGCCAGCAGATTCGACAGAATCGAAGCTTTCTTT,CASRFDRIEAFF,TRBJ1-1,NA,NA,TRBV2
TGTGCCAGCACCTACTTAGCTCGGGGGAAGGGGCAAGAGACCCAGTACTTC,CASTYLARGKGQETQYF,TRBJ2-5,NA,NA,TRBV3-1/TRBV3-2
TGTGCCAGCAGCGTAGCCGACAGTTACACTGAAGCTTTCTTT,CASSVADSYTEAFF,TRBJ1-1,NA,NA,TRBV9
TGTGCCAGCAGCTTCGGACAGGGTCGAAATGAGCAGTTCTTC,CASSFGQGRNEQFF,TRBJ2-1,NA,TRBD1,TRBV7-2